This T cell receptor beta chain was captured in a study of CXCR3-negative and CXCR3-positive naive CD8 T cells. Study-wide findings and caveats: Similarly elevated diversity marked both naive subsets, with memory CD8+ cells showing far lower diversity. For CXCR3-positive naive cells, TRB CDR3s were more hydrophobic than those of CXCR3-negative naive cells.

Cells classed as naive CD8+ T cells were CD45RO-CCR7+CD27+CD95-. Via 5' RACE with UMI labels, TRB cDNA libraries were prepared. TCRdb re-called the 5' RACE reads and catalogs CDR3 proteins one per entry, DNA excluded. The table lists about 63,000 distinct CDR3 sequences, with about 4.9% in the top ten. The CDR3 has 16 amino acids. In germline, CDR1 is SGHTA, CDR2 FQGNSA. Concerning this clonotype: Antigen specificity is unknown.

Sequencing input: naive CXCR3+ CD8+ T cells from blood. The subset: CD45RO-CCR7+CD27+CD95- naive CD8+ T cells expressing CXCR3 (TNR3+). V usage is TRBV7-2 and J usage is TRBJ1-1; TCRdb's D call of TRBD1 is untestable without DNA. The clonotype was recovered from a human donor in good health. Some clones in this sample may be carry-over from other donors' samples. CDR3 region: CASSLGIQGRNTEAFF.